The rows below give T cell receptor beta chains drawn from one sample of a study of blood T cell repertoires in COVID-19. Assay used: immunoSEQ multiplex PCR; TCRdb lists only in-frame clones, some missing. The sample records a few hundred thousand clones, approximately 83% being singletons. Sequenced: PBMCs or T cells enriched from blood (not recorded which). The receptors derive from a woman aged 40 to 55 with acute COVID-19. CDR3s include the opening cysteine and the closing phenylalanine or tryptophan. D genes are given only for firm matches. Expanded clones get a size class; other rows say once, few or many, or leave the size out.

>TRBJ2-3|TRBV5-6|-|-
CASSFTGADTQYF
TGTGCCAGCAGCTTTACGGGGGCAGATACGCAGTATTTT
>TRBJ2-3|TRBV7-2|-|-
CASSLGGTITDTQYF
TGTGCCAGCAGCTTAGGCGGGACCATCACAGATACGCAGTATTTT
>TRBJ2-7|TRBV4-3|-|TRBD1
CASSLLAGQGYEQYF
TGCGCCAGCAGCCTTCTGGCGGGACAGGGGTACGAGCAGTACTTC
>TRBJ1-5|TRBV5-6|-|-
CASSTYRDYHRLNQPQHF
TGTGCCAGCAGCACCTACAGAGATTACCACCGCCTAAATCAGCCCCAGCATTTT
>TRBJ2-2|TRBV4-2|few|-
CASRQSLFRTPRLFF
TGTGCCAGCAGACAAAGTCTTTTTAGGACTCCGCGACTGTTTTTT
>TRBJ2-7|TRBV7-9|few|TRBD1
CASSSTGDEQYF
TGTGCCAGCAGCTCGACAGGGGACGAGCAGTACTTC
>TRBJ2-7|TRBV27|-|-
CASSLFWRVSYEQYF
TGTGCCAGCAGTTTATTTTGGCGGGTCTCCTACGAGCAGTACTTC
>TRBJ1-1|TRBV9|-|-
CASSVDSRNTEAFF
TGTGCCAGCAGCGTCGACAGTAGGAACACTGAAGCTTTCTTT
>TRBJ2-7|TRBV18|once|TRBD2
CASSPKINSGRMNF
TGTGCCAGCTCACCAAAAATCAATAGCGGGCGGATGAACTTC
>TRBJ2-6|TRBV6-5|-|-
CASQTGTAGANVLTF
TGTGCCAGCCAAACAGGGACGGCGGGGGCCAACGTCCTGACTTTC